The clone carrying this TCR beta chain was picked up many times. Germline-derived CDR1 and CDR2 are SQVTM and ANQGSEA. This CDR3 has 12 amino acids. Trimming left V 4 bases short and J 1 base short, with 7 bases between. These data originate in a study of metastatic and nonmetastatic thyroid tumors. TCRdb re-processed the PCR reads through MiXCR. The repertoire consists of 91,000 or so clones, with approximately 11% occurring once and the leading ten covering around 11%. None of the patients had undergone any treatment ahead of thyroid surgery. Sequencing was carried out using blood. This receptor was obtained from a female donor with papillary thyroid cancer or a benign thyroid nodule (not recorded which). Some clones in this sample may be carry-over from other donors' samples. The chain uses TRBV29-1 and TRBJ2-5; the D is unclear. CDR3 residues: CSVGHGQETQYF. CDR3 coding DNA: TGCAGCGTTGGACACGGCCAAGAGACCCAGTACTTC.